These 9 T cell receptor beta chains share one sample of origin, sequenced in a study of vaccination and CD4 T cells after COVID-19. Sequenced with the Oncomine TCR Beta short-read assay was DNA taken from cultured CD4+ T cells. TCRdb recomputed calls from the PCR reads with MiXCR, one row per CDR3 protein. The sample lists more than 8,000 distinct CDR3 sequences; about 21% were seen once. The treatment here: roughly ten-day PBMC culture with coronavirus spike peptide pools or control peptides (ViraFEST assay). What these receptors recognize is not known. This specimen consisted of CD4+ T cells from blood, cultured in vitro, obtained after SARS-CoV-2 vaccination. These receptors were taken from a human donor who had recovered from COVID-19.

This clonotype has only a few counts. The V and J genes are TRBV7-2 and TRBJ2-7, with 12 positions matching TRBD2. The CDR3 length is 16 residues. V lost 8 bases, J lost 7 bases, and 15 bases stayed unmatched. The germline V gene has CDR1 SGHTA and CDR2 FQGNSA. The CDR3 sequence is CASATSASGRASEQYF. CDR3 coding DNA: TGTGCCAGCGCTACGTCCGCTAGCGGGAGGGCTAGTGAGCAGTACTTC.

This clonotype has just a few counts. This chain links TRBV20-1 with TRBJ2-1, with D possibly called TRBD1 or TRBD2 (5 bases each). Trimming left V 6 bases short and J 9 bases short, with 24 bases between. CDR1 DFQATT and CDR2 SNEGSKA come from the germline V gene (reference sequence). The CDR3 runs to 15 residues. The DNA of the CDR3 is TGCAGTGCCCCCAGGGTTAGAGGGAGTCGGGGTGAGCAGTTCTTC. Translation gives CSAPRVRGSRGEQFF.

This clonotype is medium-sized (0.01 to 0.1%) within its sample. The rearrangement joins TRBV20-1 to TRBJ2-3; D is possibly TRBD2 (6 bases). This CDR3 has 15 amino acids. The germline gives CDR1 DFQATT, CDR2 SNEGSKA (reference sequence). V was pared by 1 base and J by 4 bases, with 15 bases between. CDR3 DNA: TGCAGTGCTAGAGGGGGAACTAGCTATCCAGATACGCAGTATTTT. Translation gives CSARGGTSYPDTQYF.

The chain couples TRBV5-1 to TRBJ1-6; D is unclear. Germline V gene sequence: CDR1 SGHRS, CDR2 YFSETQ. Deletions cut 3 bases from V and 7 bases from J, with 8 bases between. CDR3 length: 13 residues. The CDR3 DNA sequence: TGCGCCAGCAGCTCGCAGGCGAATTCACCCCTCCACTTT. Protein sequence: CASSSQANSPLHF.

At least ten counts were recorded for this clonotype. The chain has TRBV20-1 and TRBJ1-2, with TRBD1 as a possible D gene (5 bases). Germline V lookup: CDR1 DFQATT, CDR2 SNEGSKA (reference sequence). V was pared by 2 bases and J by 4 bases, with 20 bases between. The CDR3 is 16 amino acids. The DNA for the CDR3 is TGCAGTGCTAGAAAAAGCTCCGGGACCGCCATCTATGGCTACACCTTC. It translates to CSARKSSGTAIYGYTF.

This chain links TRBV6-1 with TRBJ1-2; 8 bases map to TRBD1. Trimming cost V 2 bases and J 6 bases; bases outside gene matches: 2. Germline V gene data show CDR1 as MNHNS and CDR2 as SASEGT. CDR3 length: 13 amino acids. The CDR3 nucleotides read TGTGCCAGCAGTGAACTCAGGGGGCATGGCTACACCTTC. As protein: CASSELRGHGYTF.

This chain links TRBV7-9 with TRBJ2-7; D not certain. CDR1 and CDR2 (germline): SEHNR, FQNEAQ (reference sequence). Trimming removed 5 bases from V and 0 bases from J, with 8 bases in between. The length of the CDR3 is 13 residues. The CDR3 nucleotides read TGTGCCAGCAGCCCTCCCATCTCCTACGAGCAGTACTTC. It codes for CASSPPISYEQYF.

The table lists this clonotype with a few counts. The J gene is TRBJ2-7, the V gene TRBV28, with D perhaps matching TRBD2 (5 bases). The CDR3 spans 14 residues. Germline values: CDR1 MDHEN, CDR2 SYDVKM. Trimming shortened V by 7 bases and J by 2 bases, and 15 bases separated the two germline ends. This CDR3 is CASTGVESPYEQYF. CDR3 nucleotide sequence: TGTGCCAGCACCGGGGTAGAGAGTCCCTACGAGCAGTACTTC.

This clonotype was observed many times. V is TRBV7-9 and J is TRBJ1-5; D gene uncertain. CDR3 length equals 13 residues. Trimming pared 0 bases from V and 4 bases from J, leaving 4 bases between. The germline V gene has CDR1 SEHNR and CDR2 FQNEAQ (reference sequence). This chain's CDR3 is CASSLAQNQPQHF. The DNA for the CDR3 is TGTGCCAGCAGCTTAGCGCAGAATCAGCCCCAGCATTTT.